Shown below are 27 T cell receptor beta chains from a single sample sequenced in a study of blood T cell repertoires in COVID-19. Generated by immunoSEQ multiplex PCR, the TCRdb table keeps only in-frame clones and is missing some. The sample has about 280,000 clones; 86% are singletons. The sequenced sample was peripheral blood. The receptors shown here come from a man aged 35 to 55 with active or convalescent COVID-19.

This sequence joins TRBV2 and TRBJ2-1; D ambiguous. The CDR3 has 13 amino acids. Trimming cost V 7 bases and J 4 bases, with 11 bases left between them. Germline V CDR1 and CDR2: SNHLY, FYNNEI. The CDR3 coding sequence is TGTGCCAGCACCGGGTCGATATACAATGAGCAGTTCTTC. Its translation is CASTGSIYNEQFF.

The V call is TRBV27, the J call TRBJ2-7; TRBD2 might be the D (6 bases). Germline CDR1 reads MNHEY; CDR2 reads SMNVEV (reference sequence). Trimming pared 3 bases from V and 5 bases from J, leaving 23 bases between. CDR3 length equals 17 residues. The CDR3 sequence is CASSFWSAGRQVDEQYF. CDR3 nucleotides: TGTGCCAGCAGTTTCTGGTCCGCGGGGAGGCAGGTCGACGAGCAGTACTTC.

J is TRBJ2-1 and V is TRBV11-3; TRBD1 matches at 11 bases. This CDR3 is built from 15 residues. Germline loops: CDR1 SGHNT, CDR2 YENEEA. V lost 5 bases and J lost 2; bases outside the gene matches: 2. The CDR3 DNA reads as TGTGCCAGCAGCGGGGACAGGGGGACCTACAATGAGCAGTTCTTC. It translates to CASSGDRGTYNEQFF.

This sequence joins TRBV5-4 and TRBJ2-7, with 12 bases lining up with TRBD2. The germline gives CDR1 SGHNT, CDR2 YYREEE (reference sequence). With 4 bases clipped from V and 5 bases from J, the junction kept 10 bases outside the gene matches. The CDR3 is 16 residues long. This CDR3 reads CASSPTPSGGAHEQYF. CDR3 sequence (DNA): TGTGCCAGCAGCCCAACCCCTAGCGGGGGGGCCCACGAGCAGTACTTC.

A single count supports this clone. CDR3 loop: CASSPGTGQSPLHF. In DNA, the CDR3 is TGTGCCAGCAGCCCTGGGACAGGGCAATCACCCCTCCACTTT. This chain uses TRBV3-1 (or the pseudogene TRBV3-2) with TRBJ1-6; 9 bases line up with TRBD1. Germline V gene sequence: CDR1 LGHDT, CDR2 YNNKEL (reference sequence). The CDR3 runs 14 residues. V shed 4 bases and J 10 bases; nucleotides not matched to a gene: 5.

The DNA of the CDR3 is TGTGCCAGCACCGCGGCCGCCTATGGCTACACCTTC. The encoded protein is CASTAAAYGYTF. J is TRBJ1-2 and V is TRBV6-6, with D unclear. Germline assignment: CDR1 MNHNY and CDR2 SVGAGI (reference sequence). This CDR3 contains 12 residues. Between the trimmed V and J ends, which lost 7 bases and 4 bases, there was a span of 10 bases.

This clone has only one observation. CDR3: CASSQATPTVNTEAFF. CDR3 coding DNA: TGCGCCAGCAGCCAAGCTACCCCTACGGTGAACACTGAAGCTTTCTTT. This sequence joins TRBV4-1 and TRBJ1-1; D remains ambiguous. This CDR3 region has 16 residues. Trimming took off 1 base at V and 0 bases at J, with 12 bases between the two ends. Looked up from germline, CDR1 is MGHRA and CDR2 is YSYEKL.

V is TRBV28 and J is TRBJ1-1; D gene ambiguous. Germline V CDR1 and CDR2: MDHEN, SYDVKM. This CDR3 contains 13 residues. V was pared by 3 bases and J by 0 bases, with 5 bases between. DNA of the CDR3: TGTGCCAGCAGTTTCATCATGAACACTGAAGCTTTCTTT. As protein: CASSFIMNTEAFF.

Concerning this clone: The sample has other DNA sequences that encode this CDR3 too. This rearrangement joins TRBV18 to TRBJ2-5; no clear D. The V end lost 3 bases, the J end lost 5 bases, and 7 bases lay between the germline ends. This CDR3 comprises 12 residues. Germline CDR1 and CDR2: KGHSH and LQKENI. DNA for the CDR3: TGTGCCAGCTCACCCCGAGGCGAGACCCAGTACTTC. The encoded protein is CASSPRGETQYF.

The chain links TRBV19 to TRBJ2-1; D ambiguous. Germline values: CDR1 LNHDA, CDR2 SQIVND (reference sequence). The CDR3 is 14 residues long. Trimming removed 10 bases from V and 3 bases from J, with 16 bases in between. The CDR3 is CATRPSNYYNEQFF. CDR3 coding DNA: TGTGCCACTCGCCCCTCGAACTACTACAATGAGCAGTTCTTC.

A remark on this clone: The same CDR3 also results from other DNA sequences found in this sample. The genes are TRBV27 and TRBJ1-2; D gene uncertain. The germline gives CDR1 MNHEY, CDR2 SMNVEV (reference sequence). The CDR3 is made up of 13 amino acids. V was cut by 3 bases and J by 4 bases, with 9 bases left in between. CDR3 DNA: TGTGCCAGCAGTTTTCCGGGTGGCTATGGCTACACCTTC. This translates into CASSFPGGYGYTF.

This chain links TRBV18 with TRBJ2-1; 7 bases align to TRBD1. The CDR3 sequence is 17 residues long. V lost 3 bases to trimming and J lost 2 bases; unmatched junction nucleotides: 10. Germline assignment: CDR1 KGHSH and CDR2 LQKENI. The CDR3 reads CASSPPNPTGTYNEQFF. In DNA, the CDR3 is TGTGCCAGCTCACCGCCTAACCCGACAGGGACCTACAATGAGCAGTTCTTC.

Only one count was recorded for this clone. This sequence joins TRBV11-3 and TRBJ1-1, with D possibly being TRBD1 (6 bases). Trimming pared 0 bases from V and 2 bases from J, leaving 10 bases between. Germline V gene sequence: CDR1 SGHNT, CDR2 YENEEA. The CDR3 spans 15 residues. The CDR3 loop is CASSLDQGINTEAFF. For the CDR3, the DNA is TGTGCCAGCAGCTTAGACCAGGGGATTAACACTGAAGCTTTCTTT.

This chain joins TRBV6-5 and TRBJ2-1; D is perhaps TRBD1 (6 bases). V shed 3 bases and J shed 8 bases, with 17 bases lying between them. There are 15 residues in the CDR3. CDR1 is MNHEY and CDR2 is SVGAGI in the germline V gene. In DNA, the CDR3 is TGTGCCAGCAGTTATGGGACATCGTCTTTGGATGAGCAGTTCTTC. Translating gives CASSYGTSSLDEQFF.

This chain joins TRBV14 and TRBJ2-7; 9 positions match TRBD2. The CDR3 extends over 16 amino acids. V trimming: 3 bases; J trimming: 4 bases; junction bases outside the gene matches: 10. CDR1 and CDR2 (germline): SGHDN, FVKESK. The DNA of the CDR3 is TGTGCCAGCAGCCAGGTGTGGGGTAGCGGGAGATACGAGCAGTACTTC. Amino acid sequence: CASSQVWGSGRYEQYF.

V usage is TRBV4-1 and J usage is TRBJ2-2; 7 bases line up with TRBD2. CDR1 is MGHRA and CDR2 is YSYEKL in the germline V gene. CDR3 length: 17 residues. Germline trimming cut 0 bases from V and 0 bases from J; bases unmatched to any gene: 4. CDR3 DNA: TGCGCCAGCAGCCAAGATTGGGGGAGGGCGAACACCGGGGAGCTGTTTTTT. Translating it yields CASSQDWGRANTGELFF.

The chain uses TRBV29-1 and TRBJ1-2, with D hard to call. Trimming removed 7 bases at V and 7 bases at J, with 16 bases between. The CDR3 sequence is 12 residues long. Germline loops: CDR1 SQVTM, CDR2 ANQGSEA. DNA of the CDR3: TGCAGCGCCGCCGAGGCGGGTGTTGGCTACACCTTC. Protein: CSAAEAGVGYTF.

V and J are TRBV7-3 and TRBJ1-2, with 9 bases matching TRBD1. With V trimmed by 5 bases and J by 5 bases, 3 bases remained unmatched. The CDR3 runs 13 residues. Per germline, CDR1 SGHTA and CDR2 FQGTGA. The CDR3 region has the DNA TGTGCCAGCAGCCAGGACAGGGGATATGGCTACACCTTC. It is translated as CASSQDRGYGYTF.

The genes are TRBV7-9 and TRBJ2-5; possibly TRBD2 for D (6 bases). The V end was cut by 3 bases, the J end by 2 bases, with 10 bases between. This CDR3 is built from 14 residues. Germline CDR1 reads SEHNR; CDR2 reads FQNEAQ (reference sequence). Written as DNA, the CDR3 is TGTGCCAGCAGCTTTGGACTACAACAAGAGACCCAGTACTTC. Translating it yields CASSFGLQQETQYF.

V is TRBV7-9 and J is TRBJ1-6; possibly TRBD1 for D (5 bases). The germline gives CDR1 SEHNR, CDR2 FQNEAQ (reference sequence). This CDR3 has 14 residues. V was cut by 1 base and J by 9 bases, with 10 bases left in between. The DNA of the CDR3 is TGTGCCAGCAGCTTAGGAGAGGACATTTCACCCCTCCACTTT. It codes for CASSLGEDISPLHF.

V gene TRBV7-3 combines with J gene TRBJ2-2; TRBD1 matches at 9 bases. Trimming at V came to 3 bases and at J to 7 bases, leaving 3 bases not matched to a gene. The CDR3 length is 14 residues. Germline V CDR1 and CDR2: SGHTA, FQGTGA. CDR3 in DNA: TGTGCCAGCAGCTTTGGGACAGGGTTCGGGGAGCTGTTTTTT. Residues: CASSFGTGFGELFF.

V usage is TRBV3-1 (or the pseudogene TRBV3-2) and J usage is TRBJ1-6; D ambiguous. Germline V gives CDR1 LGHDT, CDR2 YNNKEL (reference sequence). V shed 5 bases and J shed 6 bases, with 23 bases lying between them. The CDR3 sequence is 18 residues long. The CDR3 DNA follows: TGTGCCAGCAGCGCCCAAGCGGTAGGAGACCTTCGTAATTCACCCCTCCACTTT. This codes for CASSAQAVGDLRNSPLHF.

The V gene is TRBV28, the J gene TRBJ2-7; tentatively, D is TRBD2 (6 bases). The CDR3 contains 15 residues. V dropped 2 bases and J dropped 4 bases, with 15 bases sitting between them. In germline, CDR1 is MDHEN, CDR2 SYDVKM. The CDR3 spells CASSLAGMTSYEQYF. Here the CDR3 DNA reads TGTGCCAGCAGTTTAGCTGGGATGACTAGTTACGAGCAGTACTTC.

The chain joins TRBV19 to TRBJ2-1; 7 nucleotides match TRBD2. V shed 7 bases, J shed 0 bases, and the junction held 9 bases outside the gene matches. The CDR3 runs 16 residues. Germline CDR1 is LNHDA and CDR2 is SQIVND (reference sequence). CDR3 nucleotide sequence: TGTGCCAGTACCCCTAGACGCGGGAGCTCCTACAATGAGCAGTTCTTC. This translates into CASTPRRGSSYNEQFF.

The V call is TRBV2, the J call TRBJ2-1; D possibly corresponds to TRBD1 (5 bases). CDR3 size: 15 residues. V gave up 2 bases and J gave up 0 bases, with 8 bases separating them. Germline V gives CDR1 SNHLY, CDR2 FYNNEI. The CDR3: CASSESQGSYNEQFF. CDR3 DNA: TGTGCCAGCAGTGAAAGTCAGGGCTCCTACAATGAGCAGTTCTTC.

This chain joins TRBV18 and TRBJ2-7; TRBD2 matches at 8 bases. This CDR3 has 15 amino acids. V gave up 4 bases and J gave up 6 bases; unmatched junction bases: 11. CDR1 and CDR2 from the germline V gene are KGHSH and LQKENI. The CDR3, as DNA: TGTGCCAGCTCACTTCTTGGACGGGGGGGTGGCGAGCAGTACTTC. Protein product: CASSLLGRGGGEQYF.

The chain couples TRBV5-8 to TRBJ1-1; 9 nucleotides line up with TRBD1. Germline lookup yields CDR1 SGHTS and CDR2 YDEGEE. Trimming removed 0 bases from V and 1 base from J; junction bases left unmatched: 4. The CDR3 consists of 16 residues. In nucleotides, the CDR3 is TGTGCCAGCAGCTTGGGACAGGGGGTAGGGAACACTGAAGCTTTCTTT. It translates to CASSLGQGVGNTEAFF.